The text below deals with one T cell receptor beta chain. Produced via immunoSEQ multiplex PCR; TCRdb's table is partial and in-frame only. The top ten clones hold about 10% of a sample with 95,000 to 100,000 clones, 70% to 85% of them seen once. V lost 1 base to trimming and J lost 8 bases, with 14 bases between them. Germline V gives CDR1 LGHNA, CDR2 YNFKEQ. CDR3 size: 14 residues. These data come from a study of blood T cell repertoires in COVID-19. Study information: The study drew acute and convalescent COVID-19 samples from the United States, Italy and Spain. PBMCs, B-cell-depleted T cells, or T cells provided the cDNA or gDNA that made up the material.

The TCR was taken from a man aged 65-85 years with acute or convalescent COVID-19. J is TRBJ1-1 and V is TRBV4-2; D may be TRBD1 (5 bases). Source material: peripheral blood. CDR3 nucleotide sequence: TGTGCCAGCAGCCAAGTTCCCAGGGTTGAGGAAGCTTTCTTT. This gives the protein CASSQVPRVEEAFF.